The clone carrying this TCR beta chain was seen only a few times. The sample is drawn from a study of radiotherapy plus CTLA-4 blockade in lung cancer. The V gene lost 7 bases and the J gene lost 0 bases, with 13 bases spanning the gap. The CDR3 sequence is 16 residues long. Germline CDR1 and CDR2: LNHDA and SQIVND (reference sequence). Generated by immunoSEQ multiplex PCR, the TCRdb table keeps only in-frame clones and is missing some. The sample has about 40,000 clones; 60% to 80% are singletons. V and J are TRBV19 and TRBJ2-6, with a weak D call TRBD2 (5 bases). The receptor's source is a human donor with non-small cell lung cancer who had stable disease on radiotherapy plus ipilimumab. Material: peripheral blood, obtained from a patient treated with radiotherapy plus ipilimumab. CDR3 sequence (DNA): TGTGCCAGTACCCGCGCGGGCGGCTCTGGGGCCAACGTCCTGACTTTC. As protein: CASTRAGGSGANVLTF.